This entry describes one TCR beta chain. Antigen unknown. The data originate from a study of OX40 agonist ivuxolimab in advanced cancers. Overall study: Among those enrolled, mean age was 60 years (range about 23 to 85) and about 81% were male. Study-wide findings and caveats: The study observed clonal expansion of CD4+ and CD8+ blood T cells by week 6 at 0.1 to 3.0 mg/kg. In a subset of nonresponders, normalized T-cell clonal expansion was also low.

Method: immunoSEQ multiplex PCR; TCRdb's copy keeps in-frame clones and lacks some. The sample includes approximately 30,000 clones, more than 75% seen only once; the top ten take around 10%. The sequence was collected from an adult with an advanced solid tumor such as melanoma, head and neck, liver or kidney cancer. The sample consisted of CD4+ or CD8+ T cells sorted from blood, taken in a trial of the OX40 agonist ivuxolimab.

The CDR3 here is CSVWTGGSGANVLTF. CDR3 sequence (DNA): TGCAGCGTGTGGACAGGGGGGTCCGGGGCCAACGTCCTGACTTTC. The chain is built from TRBV29-1 and TRBJ2-6, with 10 bases identical to TRBD1. With V trimmed by 6 bases and J by 4 bases, 6 bases remained unmatched. Per germline, CDR1 SQVTM and CDR2 ANQGSEA. There are 15 residues in the CDR3.